The 9 T cell receptor beta chains in this list originate from one sample, sequenced in a study of PD-1 blockade in mismatch repair-deficient tumors. Generated by immunoSEQ multiplex PCR, the TCRdb table keeps only in-frame clones and is missing some. The profile shows about 60,000 clones, 88% of them singletons. Sequenced material: peripheral blood, taken 52 weeks after starting pembrolizumab. Source of these receptors: an adult with mismatch repair-deficient cancer.

CDR3 bases: TGTGCCAGCAGCCCCCGGACAGGCGACCCCTACGAGCAGTACTTC. Residues: CASSPRTGDPYEQYF. The chain has TRBV7-9 and TRBJ2-7; 7 bases map to TRBD1. From germline, CDR1 is SEHNR and CDR2 FQNEAQ (reference sequence). Germline trimming cut 5 bases from V and 2 bases from J; bases unmatched to any gene: 9. The CDR3 extends over 15 amino acids.

The chain employs TRBV11-2 and TRBJ2-7, with TRBD2 matching 11 bases. CDR1 and CDR2 from the germline V gene are SGHAT and FQNNGV. This CDR3 is built from 16 residues. V shed 5 bases, J shed 5 bases, and the junction held 11 bases outside the gene matches. CDR3 sequence: CASSLVLAGEFDEQYF. The CDR3 DNA follows: TGTGCCAGCAGCCTAGTACTAGCGGGAGAATTTGACGAGCAGTACTTC.

This rearrangement joins TRBV4-2 to TRBJ2-1, with 9 bases aligning to TRBD2. The CDR3 loop spans 16 amino acids. V lost 0 bases and J lost 4; bases outside the gene matches: 4. From germline, CDR1 is LGHNA and CDR2 YNFKEQ. For the CDR3, the DNA is TGTGCCAGCAGCCAAGATGGGCTAGCGGGGTACAATGAGCAGTTCTTC. The encoded protein is CASSQDGLAGYNEQFF.

The rearrangement uses TRBV13 and TRBJ2-1, with 10 bases that match TRBD1. The CDR3 runs 15 residues. V shed 0 bases and J 6 bases; nucleotides not matched to a gene: 2. Per the germline V gene, CDR1 is PRHDT and CDR2 is FYEKMQ (reference sequence). For the CDR3, the DNA is TGTGCCAGCAGCTTAGGGGGACAGGGGAGCAATGAGCAGTTCTTC. Protein sequence: CASSLGGQGSNEQFF.

In its sample, this clone was seen once. J is TRBJ2-1 and V is TRBV9, with 8 bases matching TRBD1. With 0 bases clipped from V and 8 bases from J, the junction kept 4 bases outside the gene matches. The CDR3 sequence is 14 residues long. Germline CDR1 is SGDLS and CDR2 is YYNGEE. The CDR3 DNA follows: TGTGCCAGCAGCGTAGGGACAGGGTACGATGAGCAGTTCTTC. Amino acid sequence: CASSVGTGYDEQFF.

The chain recombines TRBV23-1 with TRBJ1-1, with TRBD1 matching over 8 bases. TRBV23-1 counts as an open reading frame of uncertain function. The length of the CDR3 is 16 residues. V gave up 0 bases and J gave up 2 bases; unmatched junction bases: 5. CDR3 sequence: CASSQSAGQVNTEAFF. In DNA form, the CDR3 reads TGCGCCAGCAGTCAATCGGCGGGACAGGTCAACACTGAAGCTTTCTTT.

The chain joins TRBV6-5 to TRBJ2-7, with a weak D call TRBD1 (5 bases). Germline V gives CDR1 MNHEY, CDR2 SVGAGI. This CDR3 spans 14 amino acids. The ends were cut back, 4 bases at V and 2 bases at J, with 12 bases in the middle. The CDR3 loop is CASSWGPKTYEQYF. CDR3 nucleotide sequence: TGTGCCAGCAGTTGGGGCCCAAAGACCTACGAGCAGTACTTC.

The V gene is TRBV7-9, the J gene TRBJ2-3; TRBD2 matches 8 bases. This CDR3 is built from 17 residues. Germline-derived CDR1 and CDR2 are SEHNR and FQNEAQ (reference sequence). V dropped 3 bases and J dropped 4; count of bases not matched to a gene: 12. The CDR3 region is CASSFGLGGGRADTQYF. The CDR3 nucleotides read TGTGCCAGCAGCTTTGGTCTGGGCGGGGGGCGGGCAGATACGCAGTATTTT.

This sequence joins TRBV6-1 and TRBJ1-2; weak D call: TRBD1 (5 bases). V lost 2 bases and J lost 0, with 13 bases in between. Looked up from germline, CDR1 is MNHNS and CDR2 is SASEGT. This CDR3 has 16 amino acids. The CDR3 bases are TGTGCCAGCAGTGAATACGTAGGGGCATCTAACTATGGCTACACCTTC. Residues: CASSEYVGASNYGYTF.